The 16 T cell receptor beta chains below come from one sample, sequenced in a study of beta chain features in type 1 diabetes. Reverse transcribing all isolated RNA meant expressed TCRB transcripts were sequenced. Sequenced by immunoSEQ multiplex PCR; TCRdb stores in-frame clones only, minus some. The table has just over 600,000 clones, about 16% seen once. Sequenced material: naive CD4+ T cells from blood. The receptors shown here come from a man younger than 30 in good health.

This clone has more than one count but fewer than ten. The rearrangement links TRBV12-5 to TRBJ2-1; 12 positions match TRBD2. This CDR3 spans 16 amino acids. J lost 9 bases, V lost 3 bases, and 9 bases had no gene match. Germline V lookup: CDR1 LGHNT, CDR2 FRNRAP. CDR3 coding DNA: TGTGCTAGTGGTTTACTGCTAGCGGGAGGGCCGAGTGAGCAGTTCTTC. Amino acids: CASGLLLAGGPSEQFF.

This clone was picked up a small number of times. The chain carries TRBV5-4 and TRBJ2-5, with D tentatively TRBD1 (6 bases). Looked up from germline, CDR1 is SGHNT and CDR2 is YYREEE (reference sequence). V was trimmed by 5 bases and J by 1 base, leaving 12 bases between them. The length of the CDR3 is 14 residues. CDR3 nucleotide sequence: TGTGCCAGCAGATTTGACAGGAGCCAAGAGACCCAGTACTTC. It encodes CASRFDRSQETQYF.

The sample holds a few counts of this clone. The chain carries TRBV5-1 and TRBJ2-3; D may match TRBD1 or TRBD2 (6 bases each). The CDR3 covers 17 residues. The V end was cut by 0 bases, the J end by 8 bases, with 22 bases between. Per germline, CDR1 SGHRS and CDR2 YFSETQ. The CDR3: CASSLGVVAGEAVTQYF. In nucleotides, the CDR3 is TGCGCCAGCAGCTTGGGCGTGGTGGCAGGGGAGGCCGTTACGCAGTATTTT. Full variable domain (outside the CDR3, taken from reference TRBV5-1 and TRBJ2-3): KAGVTQTPRYLIKTRGQQVTLSCSPISGHRSVSWYQQTPGQGLQFLFEYFSETQRNKGNFPGRFSGRQFSNSRSEMNVSTLELGDSALYLCASSLGVVAGEAVTQYFGPGTRLTVL.

This clone was seen a few times. The chain has TRBV6-6 and TRBJ2-7; 9 bases match TRBD1. V trimming: 7 bases; J trimming: 5 bases; junction bases outside the gene matches: 6. Germline V gene lookup returns CDR1 MNHNY and CDR2 SVGAGI (reference sequence). This CDR3 contains 13 residues. This CDR3 reads CASTGQGPNEQYF. For the CDR3, the DNA is TGTGCCAGCACTGGACAGGGGCCCAACGAGCAGTACTTC.

The chain uses TRBV5-1 and TRBJ2-2; D not resolved. This CDR3 region has 15 residues. The V gene lost 0 bases and the J gene lost 0 bases, with 6 bases spanning the gap. CDR1 and CDR2 (germline): SGHRS, YFSETQ. The CDR3 reads CASSLAQANTGELFF. The CDR3 region has the DNA TGCGCCAGCAGCTTGGCCCAGGCGAACACCGGGGAGCTGTTTTTT.

This clone has just a few counts. The chain carries TRBV14 and TRBJ1-2, with unresolved D. Germline assignment: CDR1 SGHDN and CDR2 FVKESK. The CDR3 is 18 amino acids. V lost 0 bases to trimming and J lost 3 bases, with 20 bases between them. CDR3: CASSQDRFVGKAHYGYTF. In DNA, the CDR3 is TGTGCCAGCAGCCAAGATCGGTTTGTAGGGAAAGCCCACTATGGCTACACCTTC.

The J gene is TRBJ1-1, the V gene TRBV7-8, with 9 bases lining up with TRBD1. CDR3 length: 14 residues. In germline, CDR1 is SGHVS, CDR2 FQNEAQ. The trim removed 6 bases at V and 8 bases at J, leaving 10 bases unmatched. CDR3 coding DNA: TGTGCCAGCAGGCGGGACAGGGATAATTCGGAAGCTTTCTTT. Translated: CASRRDRDNSEAFF.

This clone has only a few counts. The same CDR3 can be traced to other DNA sequences in this sample. The V call is TRBV28, the J call TRBJ2-7; 13 bases are shared with TRBD2. This CDR3 has 14 residues. The V gene's germline CDR1 is MDHEN and CDR2 SYDVKM. After removal of 5 bases from V and 4 bases from J, the junction contained 2 bases not matched to a gene. The CDR3 sequence: CASSTSGGAYEQYF. DNA for the CDR3: TGTGCCAGCAGTACTAGCGGGGGGGCTTACGAGCAGTACTTC.

In its sample, this clone was seen a few times. The gene calls are TRBV5-4 and TRBJ1-2; 9 bases fit TRBD1. The trim removed 4 bases at V and 8 bases at J, leaving 12 bases unmatched. Germline loops: CDR1 SGHNT, CDR2 YYREEE (reference sequence). The CDR3 length is 15 residues. As DNA, the CDR3 is TGTGCCAGCAGCATGGACAGGGGTATTCCCCGCGGCTACACCTTC. It translates to CASSMDRGIPRGYTF.

This chain uses TRBV30 with TRBJ1-2, with 7 bases lining up with TRBD1. The germline CDR1 and CDR2 sequences are GTSNPN and SVGIG (reference sequence). The CDR3 consists of 14 residues. V dropped 1 base and J dropped 3; count of bases not matched to a gene: 5. Written as DNA, the CDR3 is TGTGCCTGGAGTGGACAGGGTCGTGACTATGGCTACACCTTC. It translates to CAWSGQGRDYGYTF.

This clone was recorded a few times. The genes are TRBV4-1 and TRBJ2-3; D is unresolved. V gave up 7 bases and J gave up 2 bases, with 10 bases separating them. This CDR3 has 13 residues. The germline V gene has CDR1 MGHRA and CDR2 YSYEKL. The DNA of the CDR3 is TGCGCCAGCACCCCAGGAGACACAGATACGCAGTATTTT. Translating gives CASTPGDTDTQYF.

This clone was picked up a small number of times. Within the sample, other DNA sequences also encode this same CDR3. The chain joins TRBV5-4 to TRBJ2-2; D might be TRBD1 (6 bases). V lost 4 bases and J lost 5, with 9 bases in between. The germline V gene has CDR1 SGHNT and CDR2 YYREEE (reference sequence). The CDR3 contains 13 residues. The CDR3 loop reads CASSLTGTGELFF. The CDR3 DNA is TGTGCCAGCAGCCTGACAGGAACCGGGGAGCTGTTTTTT.

The chain is built from TRBV6-5 and TRBJ1-1; unclear D gene. Trimming took 1 base from V and 8 from J, leaving 5 bases between them. This CDR3 has 11 amino acids. In germline, CDR1 is MNHEY, CDR2 SVGAGI. The chain's CDR3 is CASSYFGEAFF. The CDR3 bases are TGTGCCAGCAGTTACTTCGGGGAAGCTTTCTTT.

This rearrangement joins TRBV7-2 to TRBJ2-3; D might be TRBD1 (5 bases). CDR3 length equals 15 residues. In germline, CDR1 is SGHTA, CDR2 FQGNSA. V lost 4 bases to trimming and J lost 1 base, with 12 bases between them. The chain's CDR3 is CASSSRVGGTDTQYF. CDR3 DNA: TGTGCCAGCAGCTCCAGGGTCGGCGGCACAGATACGCAGTATTTT. The full variable domain, completed using reference TRBV7-2 and TRBJ2-3, is GAGVSQSPSNKVTEKGKDVELRCDPISGHTALYWYRQSLGQGLEFLIYFQGNSAPDKSGLPSDRFSAERTGGSVSTLTIQRTQQEDSAVYLCASSSRVGGTDTQYFGPGTRLTVL.

The chain is built from TRBV25-1 and TRBJ2-6, with D perhaps given as TRBD1 or TRBD2 (5 bases each). The CDR3 is made up of 15 amino acids. The germline CDR1 and CDR2 sequences are MGHDK and SYGVNS. V gave up 3 bases and J gave up 4 bases, with 10 bases separating them. CDR3 protein: CASSDTGTGANVLTF. In nucleotides, the CDR3 is TGTGCCAGCAGTGACACGGGGACCGGGGCCAACGTCCTGACTTTC.

The table lists this clone with a few counts. The V gene is TRBV4-3, the J gene TRBJ2-1; 7 bases map to TRBD1. Germline V CDR1 and CDR2: LGHNA, YSLEER. V was clipped by 0 bases and J by 4 bases; unmatched bases: 12. This CDR3 region has 18 residues. In nucleotides, the CDR3 is TGCGCCAGCAGCCAAGATATTTTATGGGACAGTACTTACAATGAGCAGTTCTTC. Amino acid sequence: CASSQDILWDSTYNEQFF.